One sample yielded the 17 T cell receptor beta chains listed below, sequenced in a study of OX40 agonist ivuxolimab in advanced cancers. This table comes from immunoSEQ multiplex PCR, and its TCRdb copy is limited to in-frame clones, with some not included. Of around 80,000 clones in the sample, approximately 93% are singletons; the top ten hold around 21%. The specimen was CD4+ or CD8+ T cells sorted from blood, collected in a trial of the OX40 agonist ivuxolimab. The source is an adult with an advanced solid tumor such as melanoma, head and neck, liver or kidney cancer.

The chain joins TRBV7-2 to TRBJ1-1; the D gene is possibly TRBD1 (5 bases). CDR1 and CDR2 from the germline V gene are SGHTA and FQGNSA. This CDR3 region has 13 residues. Trimming pared 3 bases from V and 5 bases from J, leaving 10 bases between. This CDR3 is CASSFGGGTEAFF. In nucleotides, the CDR3 is TGTGCCAGCAGCTTCGGGGGGGGGACTGAAGCTTTCTTT.

The chain recombines TRBV27 with TRBJ1-5, with TRBD1 matching over 8 bases. The CDR3 loop spans 19 amino acids. V gave up 9 bases and J gave up 4 bases; unmatched junction bases: 23. Germline V lookup: CDR1 MNHEY, CDR2 SMNVEV (reference sequence). The CDR3 here is CASFREGDRIKPGNQPQHF. The CDR3 DNA follows: TGTGCCAGTTTTAGGGAAGGGGACAGGATAAAACCCGGGAATCAGCCCCAGCATTTT.

CDR3 sequence: CSVGLSNTGELFF. As DNA, the CDR3 is TGCAGCGTGGGACTGTCGAACACCGGGGAGCTGTTTTTT. The genes are TRBV29-1 and TRBJ2-2, with D perhaps matching TRBD2 (6 bases). Trimming removed 6 bases at V and 0 bases at J, with 8 bases between. This CDR3 contains 13 residues. Germline-derived CDR1 and CDR2 are SQVTM and ANQGSEA.

The V gene is TRBV5-1, the J gene TRBJ2-5; 9 bases fit TRBD2. Per the germline V gene, CDR1 is SGHRS and CDR2 is YFSETQ. This CDR3 is built from 19 residues. V dropped 0 bases and J dropped 4; count of bases not matched to a gene: 16. The CDR3 region is CASSLEGASRGGLGETQYF. CDR3 DNA sequence: TGCGCCAGCAGCTTGGAGGGCGCGTCGCGGGGGGGACTCGGAGAGACCCAGTACTTC.

The chain couples TRBV6-5 to TRBJ1-1; perhaps TRBD1 as D (5 bases). This CDR3 spans 12 amino acids. CDR1 is MNHEY and CDR2 is SVGAGI in the germline V gene. Trimming stripped 7 bases from V and 6 bases from J, with 12 bases between. The CDR3 DNA reads TGTGCCAGCATTGGGGGGGGGTCTGAAGCTTTCTTT. As protein: CASIGGGSEAFF.

This clone appeared once. The gene calls are TRBV4-1 and TRBJ2-5; TRBD2 matches at 7 bases. The CDR3 loop spans 13 amino acids. Trimming took 5 bases from V and 6 from J; bases not matched to a gene: 6. The germline gives CDR1 MGHRA, CDR2 YSYEKL. The CDR3 sequence is CASSSTSTKTQYF. CDR3 DNA sequence: TGCGCCAGCAGCTCGACTAGCACGAAGACCCAGTACTTC.

The chain combines TRBV6-6 with TRBJ1-2, with D perhaps matching TRBD1 (5 bases). From germline, CDR1 is MNHNY and CDR2 SVGAGI (reference sequence). The CDR3 is made up of 14 amino acids. V lost 6 bases, J lost 4 bases, and 15 bases lay in between. CDR3 DNA: TGTGCCAGCAGGGCGGGACTGACGATCTATGGCTACACCTTC. Translation gives CASRAGLTIYGYTF.

V is TRBV7-2 and J is TRBJ1-2; D unclear. This CDR3 contains 14 residues. V was clipped by 1 base and J by 2 bases, with 8 bases between them. The germline V gene encodes CDR1 SGHTA and CDR2 FQGNSA. For the CDR3, the DNA is TGTGCCAGCAGCTTAGGCCCAGAAAACTATGGCTACACCTTC. The encoded protein is CASSLGPENYGYTF.

This chain joins TRBV9 and TRBJ1-1; 9 bases are shared with TRBD1. This CDR3 contains 17 residues. V was clipped by 4 bases and J by 7 bases; unmatched bases: 17. The germline V gene encodes CDR1 SGDLS and CDR2 YYNGEE. The CDR3: CASSPRPVPGQGGEAFF. In nucleotides, the CDR3 is TGTGCCAGCAGCCCTCGCCCTGTCCCGGGACAGGGCGGTGAAGCTTTCTTT. Together with reference TRBV9 and TRBJ1-1, the CDR3 gives the full variable domain: DSGVTQTPKHLITATGQRVTLRCSPRSGDLSVYWYQQSLDQGLQFLIQYYNGEERAKGNILERFSAQQFPDLHSELNLSSLELGDSALYFCASSPRPVPGQGGEAFFGQGTRLTVV.

The chain recombines TRBV4-3 with TRBJ2-7, with D unresolved. V gave up 1 base and J gave up 2 bases, with 6 bases separating them. The CDR3 is 13 amino acids. Germline CDR1 reads LGHNA; CDR2 reads YSLEER. The CDR3 here is CASSQGWAYEQYF. In nucleotides, the CDR3 is TGCGCCAGCAGCCAAGGGTGGGCCTACGAGCAGTACTTC.

This clone was detected once. The chain combines TRBV27 with TRBJ2-3; 7 nucleotides align to TRBD1. Germline V gene lookup returns CDR1 MNHEY and CDR2 SMNVEV (reference sequence). Trimming removed 3 bases from V and 2 bases from J; junction bases left unmatched: 5. This CDR3 comprises 15 residues. The CDR3 sequence: CASSFLDRFTDTQYF. In nucleotides, the CDR3 is TGTGCCAGCAGTTTCTTGGACAGGTTCACAGATACGCAGTATTTT.

This sequence joins TRBV4-3 and TRBJ2-5; D could derive from TRBD1 or TRBD2 (8 bases each). This CDR3 is 16 amino acids long. CDR1 is LGHNA, CDR2 YSLEER, per germline. The V end lost 2 bases, the J end lost 5 bases, and 18 bases lay between the germline ends. The CDR3 sequence: CASSQLGQGGGETQYF. The CDR3 nucleotides are TGCGCCAGCAGCCAACTTGGACAGGGCGGGGGGGAGACCCAGTACTTC.

V usage is TRBV9 and J usage is TRBJ2-7, with 11 bases lining up with TRBD1. V lost 4 bases to trimming and J lost 2 bases; unmatched junction nucleotides: 2. In germline, CDR1 is SGDLS, CDR2 YYNGEE. There are 14 residues in the CDR3. CDR3 DNA sequence: TGTGCCAGCAGCCCGGGACAGGGGGCCTACGAGCAGTACTTC. The encoded protein is CASSPGQGAYEQYF.

This chain joins TRBV4-1 and TRBJ2-7, with 8 nucleotides matching TRBD1. CDR3 length: 15 residues. The V gene end was trimmed by 2 bases and the J gene end by 4 bases; junction bases not matched to a gene: 7. CDR1 is MGHRA and CDR2 is YSYEKL in the germline V gene. CDR3 DNA: TGCGCCAGCAGCCAACGAGACAGGGGCATGTACGAGCAGTACTTC. It translates to CASSQRDRGMYEQYF.

The chain uses TRBV19 and TRBJ2-7; D remains ambiguous. Germline V gives CDR1 LNHDA, CDR2 SQIVND (reference sequence). The CDR3 is 14 residues long. The V end was cut by 3 bases, the J end by 0 bases, with 9 bases between. The CDR3 loop is CASSIEWDSYEQYF. In DNA, the CDR3 is TGTGCCAGTAGTATTGAGTGGGACTCCTACGAGCAGTACTTC. The full variable domain, completed using reference TRBV19 and TRBJ2-7, is DGGITQSPKYLFRKEGQNVTLSCEQNLNHDAMYWYRQDPGQGLRLIYYSQIVNDFQKGDIAEGYSVSREKKESFPLTVTSAQKNPTAFYLCASSIEWDSYEQYFGPGTRLTVT.

The CDR3 nucleotides are TGTGCCATCAGTGAGTCGGTGGAAAAGGCAACTAATGAAAAACTGTTTTTT. Protein product: CAISESVEKATNEKLFF. V is TRBV10-3 and J is TRBJ1-4; D not certain. V was cut by 0 bases and J by 0 bases, with 11 bases left in between. CDR1 and CDR2 from the germline V gene are ENHRY and SYGVKD. This CDR3 is 17 amino acids long.

The chain combines TRBV7-9 with TRBJ1-4; D is undetermined. This CDR3 contains 13 residues. Germline CDR1 SEHNR, CDR2 FQNEAQ (reference sequence). Trimming cost V 4 bases and J 14 bases, with 17 bases left between them. CDR3 in amino acids: CASSSPVSGGLFF. The CDR3 nucleotides read TGTGCCAGCAGCTCCCCAGTCTCTGGTGGGCTGTTTTTT.